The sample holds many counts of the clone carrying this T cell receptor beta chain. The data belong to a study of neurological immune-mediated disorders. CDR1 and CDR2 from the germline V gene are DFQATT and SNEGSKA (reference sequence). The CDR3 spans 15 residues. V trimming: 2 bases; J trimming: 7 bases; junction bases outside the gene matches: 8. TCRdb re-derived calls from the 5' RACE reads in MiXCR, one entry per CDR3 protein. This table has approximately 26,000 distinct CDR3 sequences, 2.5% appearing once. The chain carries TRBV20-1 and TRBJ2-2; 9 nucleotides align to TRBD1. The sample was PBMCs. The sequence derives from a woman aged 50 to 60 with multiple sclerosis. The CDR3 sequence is CSARHQQGAGGELFF. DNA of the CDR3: TGCAGTGCTAGACACCAACAGGGGGCGGGCGGGGAGCTGTTTTTT.